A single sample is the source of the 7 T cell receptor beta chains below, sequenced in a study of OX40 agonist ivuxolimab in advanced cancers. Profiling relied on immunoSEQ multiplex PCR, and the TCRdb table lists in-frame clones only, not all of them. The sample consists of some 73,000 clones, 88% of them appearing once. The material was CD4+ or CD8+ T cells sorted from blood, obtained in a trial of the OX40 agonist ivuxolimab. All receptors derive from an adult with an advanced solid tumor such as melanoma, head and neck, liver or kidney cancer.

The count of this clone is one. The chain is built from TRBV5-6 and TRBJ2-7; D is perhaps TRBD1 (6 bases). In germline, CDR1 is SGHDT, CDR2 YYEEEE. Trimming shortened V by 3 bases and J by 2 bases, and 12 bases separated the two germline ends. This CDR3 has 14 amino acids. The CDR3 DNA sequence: TGTGCCAGCAGCTCGACAGGAAACCCCTACGAGCAGTACTTC. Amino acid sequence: CASSSTGNPYEQYF.

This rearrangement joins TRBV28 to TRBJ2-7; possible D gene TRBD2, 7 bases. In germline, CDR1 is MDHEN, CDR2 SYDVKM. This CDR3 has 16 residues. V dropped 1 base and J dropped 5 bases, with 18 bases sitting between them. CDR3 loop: CASSLLGGGSYNEQYF. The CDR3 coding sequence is TGTGCCAGCAGTTTATTAGGGGGAGGGTCATACAACGAGCAGTACTTC.

CDR3 region: CASRLDLFPSYEQYF. As DNA, the CDR3 is TGTGCCAGCAGACTCGACCTTTTCCCCTCCTACGAGCAGTACTTC. The rearrangement joins TRBV7-2 to TRBJ2-7; D uncertain. Germline loops: CDR1 SGHTA, CDR2 FQGNSA. Trimming removed 6 bases at V and 0 bases at J, with 15 bases between. The CDR3 contains 15 residues.

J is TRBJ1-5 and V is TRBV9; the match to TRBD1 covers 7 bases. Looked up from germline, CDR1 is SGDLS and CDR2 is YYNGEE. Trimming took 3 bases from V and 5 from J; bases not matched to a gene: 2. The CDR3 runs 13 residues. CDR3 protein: CASSADRDQPQHF. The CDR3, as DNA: TGTGCCAGCAGCGCCGACAGGGATCAGCCCCAGCATTTT.

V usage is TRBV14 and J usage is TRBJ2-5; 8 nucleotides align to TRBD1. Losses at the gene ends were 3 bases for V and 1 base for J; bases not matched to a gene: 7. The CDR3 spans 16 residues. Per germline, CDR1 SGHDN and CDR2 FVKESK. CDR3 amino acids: CASSHGDRSFQETQYF. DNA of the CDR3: TGTGCCAGCAGCCATGGGGACAGGTCTTTCCAAGAGACCCAGTACTTC.

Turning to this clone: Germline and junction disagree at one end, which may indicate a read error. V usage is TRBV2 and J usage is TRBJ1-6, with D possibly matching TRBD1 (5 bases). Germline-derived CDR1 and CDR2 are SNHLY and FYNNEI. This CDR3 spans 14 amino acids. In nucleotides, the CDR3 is TGTGCCAGCAACAGGAACCTCTATGATTCACCCCTCCACTTT. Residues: CASNRNLYDSPLHF.

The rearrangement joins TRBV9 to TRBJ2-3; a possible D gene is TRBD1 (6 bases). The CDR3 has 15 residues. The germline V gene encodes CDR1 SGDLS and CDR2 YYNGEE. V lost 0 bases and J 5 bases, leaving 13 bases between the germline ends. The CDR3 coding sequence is TGTGCCAGCAGCGTAGACCAGGGGTGGAGAGATACGCAGTATTTT. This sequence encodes CASSVDQGWRDTQYF.